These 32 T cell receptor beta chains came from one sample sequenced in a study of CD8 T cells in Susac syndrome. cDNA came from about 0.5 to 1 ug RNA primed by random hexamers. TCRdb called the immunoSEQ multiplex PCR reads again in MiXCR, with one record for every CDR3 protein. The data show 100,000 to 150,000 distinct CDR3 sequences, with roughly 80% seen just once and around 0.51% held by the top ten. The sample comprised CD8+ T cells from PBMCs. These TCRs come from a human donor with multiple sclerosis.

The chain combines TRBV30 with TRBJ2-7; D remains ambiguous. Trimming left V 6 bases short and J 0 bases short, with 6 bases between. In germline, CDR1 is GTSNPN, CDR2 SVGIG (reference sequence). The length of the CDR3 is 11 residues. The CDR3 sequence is CACRTSYEQYF. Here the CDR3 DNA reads TGTGCCTGCCGTACCTCCTACGAGCAGTACTTC.

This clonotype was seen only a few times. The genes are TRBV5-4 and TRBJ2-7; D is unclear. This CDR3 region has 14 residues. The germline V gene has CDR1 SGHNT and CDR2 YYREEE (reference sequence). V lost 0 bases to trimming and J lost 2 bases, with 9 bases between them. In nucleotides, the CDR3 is TGTGCCAGCAGCTTGGCCGGGTATCCCTACGAGCAGTACTTC. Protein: CASSLAGYPYEQYF.

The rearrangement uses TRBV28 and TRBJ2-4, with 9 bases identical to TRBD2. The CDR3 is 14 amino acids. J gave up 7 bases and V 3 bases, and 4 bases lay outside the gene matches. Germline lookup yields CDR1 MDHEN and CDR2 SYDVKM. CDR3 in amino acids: CASSFGLAGNIQYF. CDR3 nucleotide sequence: TGTGCCAGCAGTTTCGGTCTAGCGGGGAACATTCAGTACTTC.

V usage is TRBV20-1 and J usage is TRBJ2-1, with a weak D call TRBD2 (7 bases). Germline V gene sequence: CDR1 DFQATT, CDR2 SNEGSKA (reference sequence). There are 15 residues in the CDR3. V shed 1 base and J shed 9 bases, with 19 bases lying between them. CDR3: CSARVVGGPDSEQFF. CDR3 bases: TGCAGTGCTAGAGTCGTCGGGGGGCCCGACAGTGAGCAGTTCTTC.

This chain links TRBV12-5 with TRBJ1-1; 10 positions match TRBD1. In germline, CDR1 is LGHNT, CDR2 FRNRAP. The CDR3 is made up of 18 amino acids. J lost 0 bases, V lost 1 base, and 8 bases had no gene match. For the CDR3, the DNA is TGTGCTAGTGGTTTGGCCCCCAGGGACAGGGGAATGAACACTGAAGCTTTCTTT. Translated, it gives CASGLAPRDRGMNTEAFF.

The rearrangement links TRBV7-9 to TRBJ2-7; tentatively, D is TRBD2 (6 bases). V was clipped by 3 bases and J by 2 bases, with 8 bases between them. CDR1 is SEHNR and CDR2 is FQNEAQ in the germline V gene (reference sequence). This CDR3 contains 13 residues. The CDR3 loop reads CASSFGGTYEQYV. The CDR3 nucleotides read TGTGCCAGCAGCTTCGGCGGGACCTACGAGCAGTACGTC.

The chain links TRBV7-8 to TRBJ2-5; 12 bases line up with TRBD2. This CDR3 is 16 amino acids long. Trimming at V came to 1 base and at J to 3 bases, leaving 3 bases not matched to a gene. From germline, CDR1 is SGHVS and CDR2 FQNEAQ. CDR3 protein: CASSLVPSGREETQYF. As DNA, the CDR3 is TGTGCCAGCAGCTTAGTGCCTAGCGGGAGGGAAGAGACCCAGTACTTC.

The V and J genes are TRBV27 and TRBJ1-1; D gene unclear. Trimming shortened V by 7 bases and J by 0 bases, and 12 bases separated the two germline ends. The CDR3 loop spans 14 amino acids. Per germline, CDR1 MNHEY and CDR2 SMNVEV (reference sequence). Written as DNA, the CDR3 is TGTGCCAGCAAGGTATTTCCGATGAACACTGAAGCTTTCTTT. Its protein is CASKVFPMNTEAFF.

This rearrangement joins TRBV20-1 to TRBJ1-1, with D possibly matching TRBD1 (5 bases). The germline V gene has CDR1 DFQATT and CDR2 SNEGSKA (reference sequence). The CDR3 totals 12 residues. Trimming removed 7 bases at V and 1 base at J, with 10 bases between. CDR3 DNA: TGCAGTGTCAGGGAGGGGAACACTGAAGCTTTCTTT. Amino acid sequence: CSVREGNTEAFF.

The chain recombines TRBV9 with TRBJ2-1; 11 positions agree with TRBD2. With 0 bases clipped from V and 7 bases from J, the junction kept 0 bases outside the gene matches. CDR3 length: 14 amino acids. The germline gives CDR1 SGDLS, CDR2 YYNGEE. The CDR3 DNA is TGTGCCAGCAGCGTAGCTAGCGGGGGGAATGAGCAGTTCTTC. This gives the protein CASSVASGGNEQFF.

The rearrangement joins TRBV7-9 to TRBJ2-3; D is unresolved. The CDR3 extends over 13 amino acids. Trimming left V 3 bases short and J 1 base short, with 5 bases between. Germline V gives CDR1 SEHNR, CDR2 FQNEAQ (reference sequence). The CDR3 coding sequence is TGTGCCAGCAGCTTCCCCCGCACAGATACGCAGTATTTT. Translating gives CASSFPRTDTQYF.

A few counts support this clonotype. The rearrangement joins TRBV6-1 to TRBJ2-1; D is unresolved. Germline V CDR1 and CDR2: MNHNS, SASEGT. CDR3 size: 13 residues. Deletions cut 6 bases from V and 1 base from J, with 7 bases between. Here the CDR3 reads CASSAVSYNEQFF. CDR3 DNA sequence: TGTGCCAGCAGCGCAGTATCCTACAATGAGCAGTTCTTC.

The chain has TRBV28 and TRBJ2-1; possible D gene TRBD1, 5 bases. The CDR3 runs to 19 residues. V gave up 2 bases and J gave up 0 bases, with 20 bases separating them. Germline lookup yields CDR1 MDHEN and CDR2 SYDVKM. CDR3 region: CASSLSDSYPPSSYNEQFF. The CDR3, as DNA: TGTGCCAGCAGTTTAAGCGACAGCTATCCTCCCAGCTCCTACAATGAGCAGTTCTTC.

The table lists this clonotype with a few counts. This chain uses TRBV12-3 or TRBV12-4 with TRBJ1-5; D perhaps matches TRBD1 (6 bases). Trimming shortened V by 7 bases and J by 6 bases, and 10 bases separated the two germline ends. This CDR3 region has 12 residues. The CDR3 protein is CASTLGGQPQHF. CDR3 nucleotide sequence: TGTGCCAGCACTCTAGGGGGTCAGCCCCAGCATTTT.

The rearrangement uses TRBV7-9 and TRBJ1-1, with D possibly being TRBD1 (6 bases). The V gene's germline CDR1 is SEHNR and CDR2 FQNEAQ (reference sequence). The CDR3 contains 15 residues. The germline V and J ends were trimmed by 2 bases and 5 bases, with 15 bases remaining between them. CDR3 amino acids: CASSLLSGGGTEAFF. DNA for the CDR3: TGTGCCAGCAGCTTACTGTCTGGGGGCGGAACTGAAGCTTTCTTT.

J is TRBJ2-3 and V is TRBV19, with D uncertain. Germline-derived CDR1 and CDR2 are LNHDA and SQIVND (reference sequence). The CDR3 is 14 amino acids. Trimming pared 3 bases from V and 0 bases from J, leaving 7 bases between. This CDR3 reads CASSIGGSTDTQYF. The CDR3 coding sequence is TGTGCCAGTAGTATCGGTGGCAGCACAGATACGCAGTATTTT.

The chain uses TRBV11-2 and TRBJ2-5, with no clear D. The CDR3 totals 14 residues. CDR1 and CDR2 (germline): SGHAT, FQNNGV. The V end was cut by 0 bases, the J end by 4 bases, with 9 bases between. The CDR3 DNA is TGTGCCAGCAGCTTAGATCTGGGCGGAGAGACCCAGTACTTC. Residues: CASSLDLGGETQYF.

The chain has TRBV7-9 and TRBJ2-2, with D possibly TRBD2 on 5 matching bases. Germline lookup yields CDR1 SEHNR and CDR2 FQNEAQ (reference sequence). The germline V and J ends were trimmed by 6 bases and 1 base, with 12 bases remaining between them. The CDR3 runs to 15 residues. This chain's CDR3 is CASSSLVGNTGELFF. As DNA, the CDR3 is TGTGCCAGCAGTTCACTAGTGGGGAACACCGGGGAGCTGTTTTTT.

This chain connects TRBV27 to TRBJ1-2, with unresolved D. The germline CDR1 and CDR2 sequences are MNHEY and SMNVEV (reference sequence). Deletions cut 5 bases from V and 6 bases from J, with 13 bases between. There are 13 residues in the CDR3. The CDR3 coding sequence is TGTGCCAGCAGTCCCATAGGGCTTAATGGCTACACCTTC. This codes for CASSPIGLNGYTF.

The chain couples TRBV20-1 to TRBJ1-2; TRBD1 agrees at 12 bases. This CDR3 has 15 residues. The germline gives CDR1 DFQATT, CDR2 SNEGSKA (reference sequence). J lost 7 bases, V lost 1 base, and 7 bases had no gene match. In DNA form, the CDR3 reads TGCAGTGCTAGAGTGCCGGGACAGGGGGCTTTTGGCTACACCTTC. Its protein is CSARVPGQGAFGYTF.

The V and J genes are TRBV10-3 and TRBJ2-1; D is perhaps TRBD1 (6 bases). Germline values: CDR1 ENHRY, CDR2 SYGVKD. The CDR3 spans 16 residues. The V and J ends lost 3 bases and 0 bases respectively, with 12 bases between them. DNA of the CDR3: TGTGCCATCAGTGATCAAGGGGGTAGCTCCTACAATGAGCAGTTCTTC. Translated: CAISDQGGSSYNEQFF.

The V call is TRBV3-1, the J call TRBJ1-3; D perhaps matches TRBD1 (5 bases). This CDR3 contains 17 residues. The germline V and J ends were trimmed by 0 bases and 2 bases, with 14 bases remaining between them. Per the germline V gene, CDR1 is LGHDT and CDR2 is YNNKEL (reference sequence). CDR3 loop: CASSQDPATETGNTIYF. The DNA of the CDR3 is TGTGCCAGCAGCCAAGATCCCGCGACAGAAACTGGAAACACCATATATTTT. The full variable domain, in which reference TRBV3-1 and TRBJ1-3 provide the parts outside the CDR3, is DTAVSQTPKYLVTQMGNDKSIKCEQNLGHDTMYWYKQDSKKFLKIMFSYNNKELIINETVPNRFSPKSPDKAHLNLHINSLELGDSAVYFCASSQDPATETGNTIYFGEGSWLTVV.

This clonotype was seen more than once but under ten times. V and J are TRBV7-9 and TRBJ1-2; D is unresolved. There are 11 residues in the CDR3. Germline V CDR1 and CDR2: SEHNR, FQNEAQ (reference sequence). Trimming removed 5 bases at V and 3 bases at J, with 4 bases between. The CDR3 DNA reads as TGTGCCAGCAGCCAGGACTATGGCTACACCTTC. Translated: CASSQDYGYTF. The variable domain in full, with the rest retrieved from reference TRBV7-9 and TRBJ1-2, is DTGVSQNPRHKITKRGQNVTFRCDPISEHNRLYWYRQTLGQGPEFLTYFQNEAQLEKSRLLSDRFSAERPKGSFSTLEIQRTEQGDSAMYLCASSQDYGYTFGSGTRLTVV.

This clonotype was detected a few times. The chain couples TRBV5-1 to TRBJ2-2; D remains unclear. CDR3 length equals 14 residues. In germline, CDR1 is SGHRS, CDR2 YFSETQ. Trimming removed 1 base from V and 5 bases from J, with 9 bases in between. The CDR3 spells CASSLIGGTGELFF. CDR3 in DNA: TGCGCCAGCAGCTTGATTGGTGGGACCGGGGAGCTGTTTTTT.

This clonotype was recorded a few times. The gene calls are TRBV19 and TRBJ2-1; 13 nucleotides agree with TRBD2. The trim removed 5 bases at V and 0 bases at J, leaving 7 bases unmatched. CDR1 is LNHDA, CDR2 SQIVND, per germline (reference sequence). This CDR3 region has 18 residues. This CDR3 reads CASSPGTSGVGSYNEQFF. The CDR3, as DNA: TGTGCCAGTAGTCCAGGGACTAGCGGGGTTGGCTCCTACAATGAGCAGTTCTTC.

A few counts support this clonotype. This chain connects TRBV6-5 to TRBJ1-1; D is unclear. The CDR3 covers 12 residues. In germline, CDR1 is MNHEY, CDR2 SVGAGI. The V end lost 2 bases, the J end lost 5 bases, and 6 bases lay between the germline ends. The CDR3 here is CASSYLGTEAFF. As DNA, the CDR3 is TGTGCCAGCAGTTACCTGGGGACTGAAGCTTTCTTT.

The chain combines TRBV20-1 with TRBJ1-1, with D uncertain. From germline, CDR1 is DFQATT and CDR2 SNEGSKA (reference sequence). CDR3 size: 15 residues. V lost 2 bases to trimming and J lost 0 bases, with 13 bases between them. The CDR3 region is CSARQESIMNTEAFF. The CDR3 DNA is TGCAGTGCTAGACAGGAGAGCATTATGAACACTGAAGCTTTCTTT.

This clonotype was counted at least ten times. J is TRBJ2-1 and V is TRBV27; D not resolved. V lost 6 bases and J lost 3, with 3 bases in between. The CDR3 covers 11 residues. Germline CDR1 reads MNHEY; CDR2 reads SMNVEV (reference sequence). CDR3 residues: CASSLYNEQFF. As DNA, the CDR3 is TGTGCCAGCAGCCTCTACAATGAGCAGTTCTTC.

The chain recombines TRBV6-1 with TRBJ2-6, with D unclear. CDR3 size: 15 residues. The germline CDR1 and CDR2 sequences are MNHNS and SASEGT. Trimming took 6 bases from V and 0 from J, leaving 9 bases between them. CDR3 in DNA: TGTGCCAGCAGAATACAGAGCTCTGGGGCCAACGTCCTGACTTTC. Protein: CASRIQSSGANVLTF.

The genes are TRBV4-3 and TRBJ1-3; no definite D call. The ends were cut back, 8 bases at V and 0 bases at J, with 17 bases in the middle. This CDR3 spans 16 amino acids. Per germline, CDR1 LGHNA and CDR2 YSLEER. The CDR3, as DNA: TGCGCCAGCGCAACCACGGCAGTAAACTCTGGAAACACCATATATTTT. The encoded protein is CASATTAVNSGNTIYF.

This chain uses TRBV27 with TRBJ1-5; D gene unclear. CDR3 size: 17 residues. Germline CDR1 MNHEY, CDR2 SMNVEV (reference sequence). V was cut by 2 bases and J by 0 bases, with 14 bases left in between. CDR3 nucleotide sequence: TGTGCCAGCAGTTTAACCCCGGGCGGGATTAGCAATCAGCCCCAGCATTTT. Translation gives CASSLTPGGISNQPQHF.

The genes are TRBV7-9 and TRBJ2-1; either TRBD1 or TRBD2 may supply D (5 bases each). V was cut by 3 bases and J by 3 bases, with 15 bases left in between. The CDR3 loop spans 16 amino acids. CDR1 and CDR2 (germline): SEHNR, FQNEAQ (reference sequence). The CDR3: CASSFLGTRDYNEQFF. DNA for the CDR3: TGTGCCAGCAGCTTCCTCGGGACCAGAGACTACAATGAGCAGTTCTTC. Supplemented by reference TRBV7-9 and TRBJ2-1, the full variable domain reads DTGVSQNPRHKITKRGQNVTFRCDPISEHNRLYWYRQTLGQGPEFLTYFQNEAQLEKSRLLSDRFSAERPKGSFSTLEIQRTEQGDSAMYLCASSFLGTRDYNEQFFGPGTRLTVL.